This T cell receptor beta chain was sequenced for a study of CD8+ T cells in alopecia areata. Study at large: Twice a day, 5 to 10 mg of oral tofacitinib was administered to treated patients. After 6 to 18 months of tofacitinib, follow-up continued 6 months off drug.

The CDR3 covers 14 residues. Trimming removed 3 bases at V and 11 bases at J, with 19 bases between. Germline V lookup: CDR1 LGHNA, CDR2 YNFKEQ. Treatment indicated: oral pan-JAK inhibitor, 5-10 mg twice daily. Collection of lesional scalp punch biopsies and peripheral blood was performed in alopecia areata patients. Concerning this clone itself: Its cognate antigen is unknown.

Isolated RNA was reverse transcribed into cDNA used as the sequencing template. Profiled with immunoSEQ multiplex PCR; TCRdb holds only in-frame clones, not every one. The repertoire consists of 120,000 or so clones, with over 60% occurring once and the leading ten covering 5% to 7%. Study-wide points: Scalp clonality decreased significantly with tofacitinib, and so did expanded CD8+ clones among the top 100.

The genes are TRBV4-2 and TRBJ1-1; no clear D gene. This specimen was CD4+ T cells sorted from blood, taken at week 4, from a patient treated with tofacitinib. This clonotype was sampled from a human donor with alopecia areata. CDR3 sequence: CASSHRSGEGLAFF. Here the CDR3 DNA reads TGTGCCAGCAGCCATCGCTCTGGTGAAGGTCTGGCTTTCTTT.